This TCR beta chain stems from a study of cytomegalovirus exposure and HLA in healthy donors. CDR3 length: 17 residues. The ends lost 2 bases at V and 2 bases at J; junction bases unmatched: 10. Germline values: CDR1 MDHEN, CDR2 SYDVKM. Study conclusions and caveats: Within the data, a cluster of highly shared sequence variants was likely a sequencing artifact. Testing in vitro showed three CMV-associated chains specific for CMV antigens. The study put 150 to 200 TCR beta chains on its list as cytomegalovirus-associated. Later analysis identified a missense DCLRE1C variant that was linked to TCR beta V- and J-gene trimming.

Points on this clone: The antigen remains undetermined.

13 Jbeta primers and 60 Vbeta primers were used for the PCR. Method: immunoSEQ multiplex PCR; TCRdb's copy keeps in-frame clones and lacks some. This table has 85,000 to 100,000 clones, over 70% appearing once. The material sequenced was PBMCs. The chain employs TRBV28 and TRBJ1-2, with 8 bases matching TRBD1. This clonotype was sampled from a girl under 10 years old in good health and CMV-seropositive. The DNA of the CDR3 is TGTGCCAGCAGTTTACCCCCCGGGCAGGGGGCGAACTATGGCTACACCTTC. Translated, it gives CASSLPPGQGANYGYTF.